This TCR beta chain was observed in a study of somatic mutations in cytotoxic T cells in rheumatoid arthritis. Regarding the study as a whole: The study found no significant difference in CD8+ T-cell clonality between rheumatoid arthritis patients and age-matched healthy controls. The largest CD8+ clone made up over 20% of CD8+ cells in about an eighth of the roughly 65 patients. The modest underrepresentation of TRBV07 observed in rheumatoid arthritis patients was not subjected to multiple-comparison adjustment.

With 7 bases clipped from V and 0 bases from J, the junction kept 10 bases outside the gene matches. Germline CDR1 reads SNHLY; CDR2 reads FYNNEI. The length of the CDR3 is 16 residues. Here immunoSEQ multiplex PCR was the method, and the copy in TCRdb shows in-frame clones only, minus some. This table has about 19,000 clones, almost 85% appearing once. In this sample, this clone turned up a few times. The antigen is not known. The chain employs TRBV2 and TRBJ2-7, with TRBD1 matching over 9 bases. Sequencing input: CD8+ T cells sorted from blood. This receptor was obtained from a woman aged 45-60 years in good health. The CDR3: CASTDTGTGRSYEQYF. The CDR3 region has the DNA TGTGCCAGCACTGACACCGGGACAGGGCGCTCCTACGAGCAGTACTTC.